Below, 10 T cell receptor beta chains from the same sample are listed, as sequenced in a study of human T cells and chemical hapten exposure. The time point: pre-sensitization, week 0. The treatment is: therapeutic diphenylcyclopropenone sensitization with weekly scalp DPC. TCRdb used MiXCR to reprocess the RACE reads, holding one entry per CDR3 protein. The sample contains 350,000 to 450,000 distinct CDR3 sequences, roughly 4.6% of which appear only once. The starting material was whole blood, obtained in connection with sensitization to the hapten diphenylcyclopropenone (DPC). The source is a woman aged 45-65 years with alopecia areata. Some clones in this sample may be carry-over from other donors' samples.

The chain combines TRBV2 with TRBJ1-1, with D possibly being TRBD1 (5 bases). Per the germline V gene, CDR1 is SNHLY and CDR2 is FYNNEI. There are 14 residues in the CDR3. Trimming left V 6 bases short and J 1 base short, with 12 bases between. The CDR3 here is CASSFGTANTEAFF. CDR3 in DNA: TGTGCCAGCAGCTTTGGGACGGCGAACACTGAAGCTTTCTTT.

This clonotype was seen ten or more times. This chain uses TRBV28 with TRBJ2-1; 8 bases align to TRBD1. V lost 2 bases to trimming and J lost 9 bases; unmatched junction nucleotides: 6. The CDR3 totals 14 residues. Germline loops: CDR1 MDHEN, CDR2 SYDVKM. The CDR3 loop reads CASSLGQGAVEQFF. The CDR3 DNA reads as TGTGCCAGCAGTTTAGGGCAGGGGGCGGTTGAGCAGTTCTTC. Filled out from reference TRBV28 and TRBJ2-1, the complete variable domain reads DVKVTQSSRYLVKRTGEKVFLECVQDMDHENMFWYRQDPGLGLRLIYFSYDVKMKEKGDIPEGYSVSREKKERFSLILESASTNQTSMYLCASSLGQGAVEQFFGPGTRLTVL.

This sequence joins TRBV9 and TRBJ1-1; D remains unclear. Between the trimmed V and J ends, which lost 4 bases and 9 bases, there was a span of 19 bases. The CDR3 is made up of 14 amino acids. Germline CDR1 and CDR2: SGDLS and YYNGEE. The CDR3 sequence: CASSPLSSSYQAFF. CDR3 nucleotides: TGTGCCAGCAGCCCCCTCTCCTCTTCCTATCAAGCTTTCTTT.

A few counts support this clonotype. The chain employs TRBV25-1 and TRBJ2-7; the match to TRBD1 covers 7 bases. Looked up from germline, CDR1 is MGHDK and CDR2 is SYGVNS. V gave up 8 bases and J gave up 2 bases; unmatched junction bases: 6. The CDR3 covers 13 residues. The CDR3 DNA is TGTGCCAGCGCCCGGACAGGAACCTACGAGCAGTACTTC. Protein sequence: CASARTGTYEQYF.

This chain links TRBV29-1 with TRBJ2-2; D gene ambiguous. This CDR3 is 13 amino acids long. The germline V gene has CDR1 SQVTM and CDR2 ANQGSEA. Deletions cut 0 bases from V and 1 base from J, with 3 bases between. CDR3 sequence reads: CSVEDMNTGELFF. The CDR3 DNA is TGCAGCGTTGAAGATATGAACACCGGGGAGCTGTTTTTT.

Ten or more counts support this clonotype. DNA for the CDR3: TGTGCCAGCAGTTCCACAGGGGGCGCTGAAGCTTTCTTT. Amino acids: CASSSTGGAEAFF. The genes are TRBV28 and TRBJ1-1, with 9 bases lining up with TRBD1. Per the germline V gene, CDR1 is MDHEN and CDR2 is SYDVKM. The CDR3 has 13 amino acids. After removal of 4 bases from V and 6 bases from J, the junction contained 3 bases not matched to a gene.

The chain employs TRBV7-2 and TRBJ1-5; TRBD1 is a possible D gene (6 bases). V was pared by 5 bases and J by 6 bases, with 11 bases between. The length of the CDR3 is 13 residues. Germline assignment: CDR1 SGHTA and CDR2 FQGNSA. CDR3 nucleotides: TGTGCCAGCAGCCCTACAGGGATTCAGCCCCAGCATTTT. It encodes CASSPTGIQPQHF.

This clonotype was detected many times. The chain couples TRBV28 to TRBJ2-5, with D perhaps matching TRBD1 (6 bases). Germline V gene sequence: CDR1 MDHEN, CDR2 SYDVKM. The CDR3 loop spans 14 amino acids. Trimming pared 5 bases from V and 2 bases from J, leaving 12 bases between. The CDR3: CASSNRGGQETQYF. Here the CDR3 DNA reads TGTGCCAGCAGTAATAGAGGGGGACAAGAGACCCAGTACTTC.

This clonotype was observed at least ten times. V gene TRBV10-3 combines with J gene TRBJ1-3; 9 nucleotides agree with TRBD1. Germline V lookup: CDR1 ENHRY, CDR2 SYGVKD. The V gene end was trimmed by 4 bases and the J gene end by 9 bases; junction bases not matched to a gene: 7. The length of the CDR3 is 14 residues. The CDR3 here is CAISGYRGPGTIYF. CDR3 nucleotides: TGTGCCATCAGTGGGTACAGGGGGCCGGGCACCATATATTTT.

This clonotype was seen only a few times. V usage is TRBV20-1 and J usage is TRBJ1-6; TRBD1 matches 7 bases. CDR3 size: 13 residues. Per germline, CDR1 DFQATT and CDR2 SNEGSKA (reference sequence). Losses at the gene ends were 1 base for V and 10 bases for J; bases not matched to a gene: 4. The CDR3 reads CSARVRGDSPLHF. The CDR3 nucleotides read TGCAGTGCTAGAGTCAGGGGGGACTCACCCCTCCACTTT.